This T cell receptor beta chain was sequenced in a study of identical twins. CDR1 SGHRS and CDR2 YFSETQ come from the germline V gene. The CDR3 has 15 amino acids. Unmatched junction bases numbered 4, after V lost 1 base and J lost 4 bases. This clonotype was seen only a few times. Its cognate antigen is unknown. Findings of the study overall: For monozygotic twins, models underestimated out-of-frame TCR alpha sharing. Abundant cord blood beta clonotypes carried fewer insertions; memory repertoires showed none.

TCRdb passed the 5' RACE reads through MiXCR, listing each CDR3 protein once. The sample holds some 710,000 distinct CDR3 sequences, roughly 6.2% seen once. The J gene is TRBJ2-3, the V gene TRBV5-1; 9 positions match TRBD2. Sequenced input: naive T cells sorted from blood. The clonotype originates from a man younger than 30 in good health. CDR3 in DNA: TGCGCCAGCAGCTTGCTAGCGGGATATTCAGATACGCAGTATTTT. Amino acid sequence: CASSLLAGYSDTQYF.